This TCR beta chain was identified during a study of CD8 T cells in ankylosing spondylitis. Study-wide points: A motif of fewer than ten highly homologous TCR beta variants was seen as apparently characteristic of ankylosing spondylitis blood. From matched ankylosing spondylitis synovial fluid, disease-linked clones were reportedly recovered at significantly enriched levels.

The table lists this clonotype with many counts. Its specificity is unknown. Molecular-barcoded quantitative 5'-RACE produced these TCR beta libraries. TCRdb analysed the 5' RACE reads with MiXCR anew, one entry per CDR3 protein. The sample lists fewer than 550,000 distinct CDR3 sequences, approximately 5% occurring once. The source of this sequence is a male donor with ankylosing spondylitis. What was sequenced was blood, either unsorted or a sorted T cell fraction (not recorded which).

This CDR3 is CATSTTGHEQFF. For the CDR3, the DNA is TGTGCCACCAGCACGACAGGGCATGAGCAGTTCTTC. The V and J genes are TRBV24-1 and TRBJ2-1; 7 positions agree with TRBD1. The CDR3 totals 12 residues. From germline, CDR1 is KGHDR and CDR2 SFDVKD. V was pared by 7 bases and J by 8 bases, with 4 bases of the junction left unmatched.